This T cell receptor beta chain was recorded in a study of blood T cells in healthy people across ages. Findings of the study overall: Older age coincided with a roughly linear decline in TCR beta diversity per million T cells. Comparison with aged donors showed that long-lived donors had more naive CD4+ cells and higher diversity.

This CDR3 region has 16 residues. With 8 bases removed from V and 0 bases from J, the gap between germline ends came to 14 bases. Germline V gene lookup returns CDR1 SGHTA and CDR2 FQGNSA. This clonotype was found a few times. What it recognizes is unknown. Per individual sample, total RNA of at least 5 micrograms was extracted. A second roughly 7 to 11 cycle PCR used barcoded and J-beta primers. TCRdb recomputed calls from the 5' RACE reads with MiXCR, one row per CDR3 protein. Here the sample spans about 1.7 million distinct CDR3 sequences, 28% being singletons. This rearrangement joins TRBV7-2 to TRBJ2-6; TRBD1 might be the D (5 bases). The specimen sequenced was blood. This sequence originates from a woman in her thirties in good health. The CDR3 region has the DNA TGTGCCAGCGTCTACAGGCAGCTCTCTGGGGCCAACGTCCTGACTTTC. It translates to CASVYRQLSGANVLTF.